These 27 T cell receptor beta chains came from one sample sequenced in a study of PD-1 blockade in classical Hodgkin lymphoma. Here immunoSEQ multiplex PCR was the method, and the copy in TCRdb shows in-frame clones only, minus some. Of tens of thousands of clones detected, roughly 91% appear once; the ten largest clones hold approximately 8.1%. Each patient relapsed following autologous stem cell transplantation, and prior brentuximab vedotin exposure differed. The starting material was peripheral blood mononuclear cells (PBMCs), obtained at baseline. The receptor source for this set is a human donor with classical Hodgkin lymphoma.

This chain joins TRBV5-1 and TRBJ2-1; 7 bases align to TRBD2. The CDR3 contains 16 residues. V trimming: 2 bases; J trimming: 10 bases; junction bases outside the gene matches: 15. Germline V gives CDR1 SGHRS, CDR2 YFSETQ. DNA for the CDR3: TGCGCCAGCAGCTTACCCCGAAGCGGGGACCCAGGGGAGCAGTTCTTC. Its protein is CASSLPRSGDPGEQFF.

The rearrangement links TRBV27 to TRBJ2-7, with D possibly being TRBD2 (6 bases). With 5 bases removed from V and 7 bases from J, the gap between germline ends came to 15 bases. The CDR3 length is 13 residues. Germline CDR1 is MNHEY and CDR2 is SMNVEV (reference sequence). The CDR3 loop reads CASSPGLINEQYF. The CDR3 coding sequence is TGTGCCAGCAGTCCGGGACTTATTAATGAGCAGTACTTC.

The rearrangement uses TRBV10-1 and TRBJ2-5, with 9 bases that match TRBD2. The germline CDR1 and CDR2 sequences are WNHNN and SYGVQD (reference sequence). Trimming removed 6 bases from V and 3 bases from J; junction bases left unmatched: 11. CDR3 size: 16 residues. The CDR3 region is CASRVDERGAKETQYF. DNA for the CDR3: TGCGCCAGCAGAGTTGATGAGCGGGGGGCTAAAGAGACCCAGTACTTC.

This clone appeared once. J is TRBJ2-3 and V is TRBV29-1; 9 nucleotides agree with TRBD2. The CDR3 has 15 residues. V trimming: 6 bases; J trimming: 4 bases; junction bases outside the gene matches: 11. CDR1 and CDR2 from the germline V gene are SQVTM and ANQGSEA. CDR3 amino acids: CSVPSAGGRSDTQYF. CDR3 DNA: TGCAGCGTACCCTCGGCGGGGGGGCGGTCAGATACGCAGTATTTT.

The chain links TRBV5-1 to TRBJ2-5, with D uncertain. CDR3 length equals 15 residues. Germline CDR1 and CDR2: SGHRS and YFSETQ. V lost 6 bases to trimming and J lost 2 bases, with 17 bases between them. The CDR3 nucleotides are TGCGCCAGCACCGGAGATTGGGCGGCTCAAGAGACCCAGTACTTC. It is translated as CASTGDWAAQETQYF. Full variable domain (rest looked up from reference TRBV5-1 and TRBJ2-5): KAGVTQTPRYLIKTRGQQVTLSCSPISGHRSVSWYQQTPGQGLQFLFEYFSETQRNKGNFPGRFSGRQFSNSRSEMNVSTLELGDSALYLCASTGDWAAQETQYFGPGTRLLVL.

The CDR3 DNA follows: TGTGCCAGTAGTCTTCAACTAGTTGGGGAGCAGTACTTC. Translation gives CASSLQLVGEQYF. The genes are TRBV19 and TRBJ2-7; perhaps TRBD2 as D (5 bases). This CDR3 is 13 amino acids long. With 5 bases removed from V and 7 bases from J, the gap between germline ends came to 15 bases. The V gene's germline CDR1 is LNHDA and CDR2 SQIVND (reference sequence).

This clone was seen just once. The rearrangement joins TRBV2 to TRBJ1-3, with unresolved D. The germline V and J ends were trimmed by 3 bases and 4 bases, with 7 bases remaining between them. CDR3 length: 13 residues. Germline CDR1 SNHLY, CDR2 FYNNEI. CDR3: CASSDVLGNTIYF. For the CDR3, the DNA is TGTGCCAGCAGTGATGTTCTCGGAAACACCATATATTTT.

The chain combines TRBV6-5 with TRBJ1-1; D gene unclear. The V end was cut by 7 bases, the J end by 4 bases, with 19 bases between. CDR1 and CDR2 (germline): MNHEY, SVGAGI. The CDR3 length is 15 residues. CDR3 loop: CASTYSGEITTEAFF. The CDR3 DNA follows: TGTGCCAGCACCTACTCCGGGGAAATTACCACTGAAGCTTTCTTT.

This chain uses TRBV7-3 with TRBJ1-1, with 10 positions matching TRBD1. The CDR3 runs to 18 residues. The J segment lost 1 base and the V segment lost 0 bases, leaving 8 bases of the junction unmatched. CDR1 and CDR2 from the germline V gene are SGHTA and FQGTGA. CDR3: CASSLTPTGTGENTEAFF. The CDR3 nucleotides read TGTGCCAGCAGCTTAACACCGACCGGGACAGGGGAGAACACTGAAGCTTTCTTT.

The rearrangement links TRBV19 to TRBJ2-1; D is uncertain. This CDR3 has 13 residues. The V end lost 6 bases, the J end lost 11 bases, and 17 bases lay between the germline ends. Per germline, CDR1 LNHDA and CDR2 SQIVND (reference sequence). CDR3 sequence reads: CASRIDTGSKQFF. The CDR3 DNA is TGTGCCAGTAGGATTGATACGGGCTCCAAGCAGTTCTTC.

The chain has TRBV7-9 and TRBJ2-7; the match to TRBD1 covers 7 bases. The CDR3 spans 14 residues. Germline CDR1 reads SEHNR; CDR2 reads FQNEAQ (reference sequence). With 5 bases clipped from V and 2 bases from J, the junction kept 6 bases outside the gene matches. DNA for the CDR3: TGTGCCAGCAGCCACGACAGGGTTGCCTACGAGCAGTACTTC. Encoded protein: CASSHDRVAYEQYF. The entire variable domain, with the rest obtained from reference TRBV7-9 and TRBJ2-7, is as follows: DTGVSQNPRHKITKRGQNVTFRCDPISEHNRLYWYRQTLGQGPEFLTYFQNEAQLEKSRLLSDRFSAERPKGSFSTLEIQRTEQGDSAMYLCASSHDRVAYEQYFGPGTRLTVT.

This chain connects TRBV7-9 to TRBJ2-5; no definite D call. Looked up from germline, CDR1 is SEHNR and CDR2 is FQNEAQ (reference sequence). Trimming left V 8 bases short and J 9 bases short, with 10 bases between. CDR3 size: 10 residues. The CDR3 sequence: CASRRIPQYF. CDR3 sequence (DNA): TGTGCCAGCCGGCGAATTCCCCAGTACTTC. The full variable domain, completed using reference TRBV7-9 and TRBJ2-5, is DTGVSQNPRHKITKRGQNVTFRCDPISEHNRLYWYRQTLGQGPEFLTYFQNEAQLEKSRLLSDRFSAERPKGSFSTLEIQRTEQGDSAMYLCASRRIPQYFGPGTRLLVL.

The rearrangement joins TRBV6-5 to TRBJ2-3, with a weak D call TRBD2 (5 bases). In germline, CDR1 is MNHEY, CDR2 SVGAGI. The CDR3 has 15 residues. Trimming pared 6 bases from V and 1 base from J, leaving 14 bases between. In DNA, the CDR3 is TGTGCCAGCAGCCCCGCGGGTTTTGGCACAGATACGCAGTATTTT. Amino acids: CASSPAGFGTDTQYF.

The chain links TRBV4-1 to TRBJ2-3; D not certain. V lost 0 bases and J 2 bases, leaving 6 bases between the germline ends. This CDR3 is built from 14 residues. Germline V gene lookup returns CDR1 MGHRA and CDR2 YSYEKL. The CDR3 DNA reads TGCGCCAGCAGCCAAGATGGAGCCACAGATACGCAGTATTTT. Residues: CASSQDGATDTQYF.

The chain combines TRBV4-1 with TRBJ2-7; 10 bases align to TRBD1. V shed 2 bases, J shed 1 base, and the junction held 5 bases outside the gene matches. The CDR3 extends over 16 amino acids. Germline lookup yields CDR1 MGHRA and CDR2 YSYEKL. CDR3 nucleotides: TGCGCCAGCAGCCAAAACGGACAGGGGGAATCCTACGAGCAGTACTTC. Translation: CASSQNGQGESYEQYF.

CDR3 in amino acids: CASSVGGLAIYEQYF. CDR3 bases: TGTGCCAGCAGCGTAGGAGGACTAGCGATCTACGAGCAGTACTTC. This chain connects TRBV9 to TRBJ2-7, with 9 bases matching TRBD2. Germline V gene data show CDR1 as SGDLS and CDR2 as YYNGEE. With 0 bases clipped from V and 3 bases from J, the junction kept 4 bases outside the gene matches. The CDR3 consists of 15 residues.

This sequence joins TRBV4-3 and TRBJ2-3; D might be TRBD2 (6 bases). The CDR3 sequence is 15 residues long. The V gene lost 1 base and the J gene lost 3 bases, with 11 bases spanning the gap. Germline loops: CDR1 LGHNA, CDR2 YSLEER. The CDR3 loop reads CASSQAEGRTDTQYF. The CDR3 nucleotides read TGCGCCAGCAGCCAAGCGGAGGGGCGTACAGATACGCAGTATTTT.

CDR3 bases: TGTGCCAGCAGTTTACCCCACCCAGGGGGAAATGGCTACACCTTC. Translated, it gives CASSLPHPGGNGYTF. The chain couples TRBV28 to TRBJ1-2, with 7 bases lining up with TRBD1. The germline gives CDR1 MDHEN, CDR2 SYDVKM. J lost 6 bases, V lost 2 bases, and 9 bases had no gene match. CDR3 length: 15 amino acids.

This clone was found once. The chain joins TRBV27 to TRBJ1-1; the D is unclear. V shed 3 bases and J shed 1 base, with 9 bases lying between them. The length of the CDR3 is 14 residues. From germline, CDR1 is MNHEY and CDR2 SMNVEV (reference sequence). CDR3 nucleotides: TGTGCCAGCAGTTTGTTACCGTCGAACACTGAAGCTTTCTTT. Protein sequence: CASSLLPSNTEAFF.

This chain links TRBV7-2 with TRBJ2-7, with 7 bases aligning to TRBD2. Germline V CDR1 and CDR2: SGHTA, FQGNSA. V gave up 5 bases and J gave up 0 bases; unmatched junction bases: 13. The CDR3 spans 17 residues. CDR3 nucleotide sequence: TGTGCCAGCAGCCCAGAGGGGACTATCATCCCCTCCTACGAGCAGTACTTC. This gives the protein CASSPEGTIIPSYEQYF.

CDR3 in DNA: TGCGCCAGCAGCTTCGCCTCCAACCTCAATGAGCAGTTCTTC. Its translation is CASSFASNLNEQFF. This sequence joins TRBV5-1 and TRBJ2-1; D ambiguous. Germline CDR1 SGHRS, CDR2 YFSETQ. V was shortened by 2 bases and J by 6 bases, with 12 bases between the two germline ends. The CDR3 sequence is 14 residues long.

The J gene is TRBJ2-7, the V gene TRBV2; 7 bases fit TRBD1. V lost 6 bases and J lost 0; bases outside the gene matches: 2. The CDR3 covers 13 residues. Germline loops: CDR1 SNHLY, CDR2 FYNNEI. The CDR3 DNA reads TGTGCCAGCAGCCGGGACAGCTCCTACGAGCAGTACTTC. It is translated as CASSRDSSYEQYF.

V is TRBV7-9 and J is TRBJ1-5, with 7 bases lining up with TRBD1. CDR1 is SEHNR and CDR2 is FQNEAQ in the germline V gene (reference sequence). V trimming: 8 bases; J trimming: 0 bases; junction bases outside the gene matches: 4. CDR3 length equals 14 residues. The DNA for the CDR3 is TGTGCCAGCCAGGGGGACCATAGCAATCAGCCCCAGCATTTT. Encoded protein: CASQGDHSNQPQHF. The full variable domain, in which reference TRBV7-9 and TRBJ1-5 provide the parts outside the CDR3, is DTGVSQNPRHKITKRGQNVTFRCDPISEHNRLYWYRQTLGQGPEFLTYFQNEAQLEKSRLLSDRFSAERPKGSFSTLEIQRTEQGDSAMYLCASQGDHSNQPQHFGDGTRLSIL.

The chain employs TRBV6-6 and TRBJ1-5, with D uncertain. Germline assignment: CDR1 MNHNY and CDR2 SVGAGI (reference sequence). This CDR3 is built from 14 residues. V lost 2 bases and J lost 5, with 10 bases in between. As DNA, the CDR3 is TGTGCCAGCAGTTACGAATCCCGGGATCAGCCCCAGCATTTT. Protein sequence: CASSYESRDQPQHF.

V usage is TRBV6-1 and J usage is TRBJ1-4; D call uncertain. The CDR3 runs to 15 residues. The germline V and J ends were trimmed by 6 bases and 5 bases, with 16 bases remaining between them. Germline CDR1 and CDR2: MNHNS and SASEGT. The CDR3 is CASSLIFQPNEKLFF. The CDR3 DNA is TGTGCCAGCAGCCTTATCTTTCAACCGAATGAAAAACTGTTTTTT.

The chain recombines TRBV27 with TRBJ1-2; TRBD1 matches 9 bases. Germline CDR1 MNHEY, CDR2 SMNVEV (reference sequence). The CDR3 runs to 15 residues. V lost 5 bases and J lost 4; bases outside the gene matches: 8. The CDR3 sequence is CASSSGQGSSYGYTF. In DNA form, the CDR3 reads TGTGCCAGCAGTAGCGGACAGGGGTCTTCCTATGGCTACACCTTC.

The rearrangement uses TRBV18 and TRBJ1-2; the D is unclear. With 0 bases removed from V and 3 bases from J, the gap between germline ends came to 14 bases. From germline, CDR1 is KGHSH and CDR2 LQKENI. There are 16 residues in the CDR3. As DNA, the CDR3 is TGTGCCAGCTCACCACCCTCGGGGTTTCAGTACTATGGCTACACCTTC. It encodes CASSPPSGFQYYGYTF.